The 30 T cell receptor beta chains below were found in one sample sequenced in a study of blood T cell repertoires in COVID-19. Using immunoSEQ multiplex PCR, the repertoire was profiled, and TCRdb retains in-frame clones only, with some absent. The sample yields about 250,000 clones, almost 85% seen once. Sequenced sample: PBMCs or T cells enriched from blood (not recorded which). The receptors derive from a woman aged 45-65 years with acute COVID-19.

V usage is TRBV9 and J usage is TRBJ1-1; D unclear. The CDR3 sequence is 16 residues long. Trimming pared 1 base from V and 5 bases from J, leaving 18 bases between. From germline, CDR1 is SGDLS and CDR2 YYNGEE. DNA of the CDR3: TGTGCCAGCAGCGTATCCCCAGGCGGCGCGGGAACTGAAGCTTTCTTT. Protein sequence: CASSVSPGGAGTEAFF. Combining the CDR3 with reference TRBV9 and TRBJ1-1 gives the whole variable domain DSGVTQTPKHLITATGQRVTLRCSPRSGDLSVYWYQQSLDQGLQFLIQYYNGEERAKGNILERFSAQQFPDLHSELNLSSLELGDSALYFCASSVSPGGAGTEAFFGQGTRLTVV.

The chain has TRBV6-5 and TRBJ1-3; 7 bases fit TRBD1. The CDR3 consists of 14 residues. Losses at the gene ends were 6 bases for V and 4 bases for J; bases not matched to a gene: 6. Germline CDR1 reads MNHEY; CDR2 reads SVGAGI. CDR3 in DNA: TGTGCCAGCAGCGGACAGGCAGCGGGAAACACCATATATTTT. Its protein is CASSGQAAGNTIYF.

The J gene is TRBJ1-4, the V gene TRBV5-4; D might be TRBD1 (6 bases). Germline-derived CDR1 and CDR2 are SGHNT and YYREEE (reference sequence). This CDR3 is built from 15 residues. Trimming shortened V by 4 bases and J by 4 bases, and 14 bases separated the two germline ends. CDR3 coding DNA: TGTGCCAGCAGCCCCCAGAGGGGGGGTAATGAAAAACTGTTTTTT. Translation gives CASSPQRGGNEKLFF.

This chain links TRBV3-1 (or the pseudogene TRBV3-2) with TRBJ2-5; 9 bases fit TRBD1. The trim removed 4 bases at V and 2 bases at J, leaving 2 bases unmatched. The V gene's germline CDR1 is LGHDT and CDR2 YNNKEL (reference sequence). The CDR3 length is 14 residues. The CDR3 coding sequence is TGTGCCAGCAGCCGCGGGACAGGGCAAGAGACCCAGTACTTC. It specifies CASSRGTGQETQYF.

This chain uses TRBV19 with TRBJ2-6, with 9 bases that match TRBD1. J was trimmed by 2 bases and V by 7 bases; bases with no gene match: 9. Germline V gene data show CDR1 as LNHDA and CDR2 as SQIVND (reference sequence). The CDR3 is 17 residues long. CDR3 nucleotide sequence: TGTGCCAGTATGCAACAGGGGGCAGGCCCTGGGGCCAACGTCCTGACTTTC. This translates into CASMQQGAGPGANVLTF.

The sample holds a few counts of this clone. This chain links TRBV5-6 with TRBJ1-5, with 10 bases matching TRBD1. This CDR3 contains 16 residues. CDR1 is SGHDT, CDR2 YYEEEE, per germline. Trimming took 3 bases from V and 11 from J; bases not matched to a gene: 14. Here the CDR3 DNA reads TGTGCCAGCAGCTCGACAGGGGGCACGACACCCGTAGCCCAGCATTTT. Its protein is CASSSTGGTTPVAQHF.

This clone was recorded once. The chain joins TRBV7-2 to TRBJ2-1, with D possibly matching TRBD2 (5 bases). CDR3 length: 15 residues. Germline lookup yields CDR1 SGHTA and CDR2 FQGNSA. Trimming stripped 5 bases from V and 0 bases from J, with 11 bases between. CDR3 DNA sequence: TGTGCCAGCAGCCCTCGTGGGAGCTCCTACAATGAGCAGTTCTTC. The encoded protein is CASSPRGSSYNEQFF.

This chain uses TRBV9 with TRBJ2-7; 10 bases match TRBD2. Germline CDR1 SGDLS, CDR2 YYNGEE. V was clipped by 0 bases and J by 2 bases; unmatched bases: 5. The CDR3 consists of 16 residues. In DNA, the CDR3 is TGTGCCAGCAGCGTAGGTCCAACTAGCGGGGCCTACGAGCAGTACTTC. Translated: CASSVGPTSGAYEQYF.

The chain uses TRBV10-3 and TRBJ1-4, with D unresolved. CDR3 length equals 14 residues. Germline CDR1 ENHRY, CDR2 SYGVKD. Trimming pared 2 bases from V and 0 bases from J, leaving 4 bases between. The CDR3 DNA is TGTGCCATCAGTGAGGGAGCAACTAATGAAAAACTGTTTTTT. This translates into CAISEGATNEKLFF.

The V and J genes are TRBV18 and TRBJ2-7; 9 nucleotides align to TRBD1. The germline V gene has CDR1 KGHSH and CDR2 LQKENI. The J segment lost 5 bases and the V segment lost 8 bases, leaving 10 bases of the junction unmatched. The CDR3 loop spans 14 amino acids. As DNA, the CDR3 is TGTGCCAGCACCGGGACAGGGAAGTCCGACGAGCAGTACTTC. Translation gives CASTGTGKSDEQYF.

The chain links TRBV7-9 to TRBJ1-1; D not certain. Germline V gives CDR1 SEHNR, CDR2 FQNEAQ (reference sequence). The CDR3 is 13 amino acids. The germline V and J ends were trimmed by 5 bases and 3 bases, with 10 bases remaining between them. The CDR3 reads CASSNRRYTEAFF. The CDR3, as DNA: TGTGCCAGCAGCAATCGGCGGTACACTGAAGCTTTCTTT. Full variable domain (remainder filled in from reference TRBV7-9 and TRBJ1-1): DTGVSQNPRHKITKRGQNVTFRCDPISEHNRLYWYRQTLGQGPEFLTYFQNEAQLEKSRLLSDRFSAERPKGSFSTLEIQRTEQGDSAMYLCASSNRRYTEAFFGQGTRLTVV.

The rearrangement joins TRBV19 to TRBJ1-5; 9 bases align to TRBD1. The CDR3 runs to 15 residues. CDR1 and CDR2 from the germline V gene are LNHDA and SQIVND (reference sequence). With V trimmed by 6 bases and J by 1 base, 4 bases remained unmatched. The CDR3 DNA reads TGTGCCAGTAGAGTTGGGACAGGGAGCAATCAGCCCCAGCATTTT. Protein: CASRVGTGSNQPQHF.

The CDR3: CASSSLTRETQYF. The CDR3 region has the DNA TGTGCCAGCAGCTCCTTGACTAGGGAGACCCAGTACTTC. V usage is TRBV11-2 and J usage is TRBJ2-5; tentatively, D is TRBD2 (6 bases). V lost 4 bases, J lost 5 bases, and 11 bases lay in between. From germline, CDR1 is SGHAT and CDR2 FQNNGV. The CDR3 sequence is 13 residues long.

The V call is TRBV3-1 (or the pseudogene TRBV3-2), the J call TRBJ1-4; 10 bases fit TRBD1. The V segment lost 9 bases and the J segment 5 bases; nucleotides outside the gene matches: 12. The CDR3 covers 16 residues. The V gene's germline CDR1 is LGHDT and CDR2 YNNKEL (reference sequence). The CDR3 region has the DNA TGTGCCAGGGGGGACAGGGGACGACGAGAGAATGAAAAACTGTTTTTT. It codes for CARGDRGRRENEKLFF.

The genes are TRBV19 and TRBJ2-1; 8 bases line up with TRBD2. The V gene end was trimmed by 5 bases and the J gene end by 4 bases; junction bases not matched to a gene: 10. CDR3 length: 16 amino acids. The germline gives CDR1 LNHDA, CDR2 SQIVND (reference sequence). The chain's CDR3 is CASSHPGLGGYNEQFF. The CDR3, as DNA: TGTGCCAGTAGTCACCCGGGACTAGGGGGATACAATGAGCAGTTCTTC. Full variable domain (outside the CDR3, taken from reference TRBV19 and TRBJ2-1): DGGITQSPKYLFRKEGQNVTLSCEQNLNHDAMYWYRQDPGQGLRLIYYSQIVNDFQKGDIAEGYSVSREKKESFPLTVTSAQKNPTAFYLCASSHPGLGGYNEQFFGPGTRLTVL.

The chain uses TRBV19 and TRBJ1-2, with 9 bases matching TRBD1. The V and J ends lost 4 bases and 6 bases, in that order; junction bases with no gene match: 9. The CDR3 length is 15 residues. CDR1 LNHDA and CDR2 SQIVND come from the germline V gene (reference sequence). This chain's CDR3 is CASSTLRQGENGYTF. Written as DNA, the CDR3 is TGTGCCAGTAGTACTTTACGACAGGGGGAGAATGGCTACACCTTC.

This clone was recorded at least ten times. V usage is TRBV12-3 or TRBV12-4 and J usage is TRBJ1-2; D might be TRBD1 (6 bases). The CDR3 extends over 13 amino acids. The V and J ends lost 5 bases and 4 bases respectively, with 11 bases between them. The DNA for the CDR3 is TGTGCCAGCAGTCCAGGGGATAGCTATGGCTACACCTTC. Protein product: CASSPGDSYGYTF.

This clone showed up just a few times. The chain recombines TRBV19 with TRBJ1-2; D not resolved. Per the germline V gene, CDR1 is LNHDA and CDR2 is SQIVND (reference sequence). This CDR3 has 15 amino acids. V was trimmed by 1 base and J by 0 bases, leaving 9 bases between them. For the CDR3, the DNA is TGTGCCAGTAGTATAGGTAGAGGAACTAACTATGGCTACACCTTC. It codes for CASSIGRGTNYGYTF.

This chain connects TRBV7-2 to TRBJ2-3; D is unresolved. The ends were cut back, 4 bases at V and 2 bases at J, with 10 bases in the middle. Germline V gene lookup returns CDR1 SGHTA and CDR2 FQGNSA. The CDR3 extends over 14 amino acids. CDR3 DNA: TGTGCCAGCAGCTCCACCGCTATCACAGATACGCAGTATTTT. Protein product: CASSSTAITDTQYF. The variable domain in full, with the rest retrieved from reference TRBV7-2 and TRBJ2-3, is GAGVSQSPSNKVTEKGKDVELRCDPISGHTALYWYRQSLGQGLEFLIYFQGNSAPDKSGLPSDRFSAERTGGSVSTLTIQRTQQEDSAVYLCASSSTAITDTQYFGPGTRLTVL.

This clone appeared a few times. The CDR3 reads CAWNLGTGNSPLHF. The CDR3 DNA sequence: TGTGCCTGGAATTTAGGGACAGGGAATTCACCCCTCCACTTT. The V gene is TRBV30, the J gene TRBJ1-6, with 9 bases aligning to TRBD1. This CDR3 spans 14 amino acids. After removal of 4 bases from V and 7 bases from J, the junction contained 5 bases not matched to a gene. The germline gives CDR1 GTSNPN, CDR2 SVGIG (reference sequence).

The chain couples TRBV10-3 to TRBJ2-1, with a weak D call TRBD1 (7 bases). Deletions cut 2 bases from V and 14 bases from J, with 13 bases between. The CDR3 runs to 12 residues. The V gene's germline CDR1 is ENHRY and CDR2 SYGVKD. CDR3 region: CAISEPSRGEFF. CDR3 bases: TGTGCCATCAGTGAGCCCTCCAGGGGGGAGTTCTTC.

The chain employs TRBV29-1 and TRBJ1-2; the D is unclear. Germline V gene data show CDR1 as SQVTM and CDR2 as ANQGSEA. Between the trimmed V and J ends, which lost 6 bases and 4 bases, there was a span of 18 bases. There are 14 residues in the CDR3. CDR3 sequence (DNA): TGCAGCGTGACCGGGCCCCGAGGGAGCTATGGCTACACCTTC. Translation gives CSVTGPRGSYGYTF.

Here the CDR3 reads CASSYSRVSERVPEAFF. The CDR3, as DNA: TGTGCCAGCAGTTACTCGAGGGTATCTGAGAGGGTCCCTGAAGCTTTCTTT. The V call is TRBV6-2 or TRBV6-3, the J call TRBJ1-1; no clear D gene. V gave up 0 bases and J gave up 6 bases, with 20 bases separating them. The germline V gene has CDR1 MNHEY and CDR2 SVGEGT. This CDR3 is 17 amino acids long.

The chain links TRBV30 to TRBJ2-3, with 9 positions matching TRBD2. Looked up from germline, CDR1 is GTSNPN and CDR2 is SVGIG (reference sequence). The CDR3 sequence is 17 residues long. Trimming cost V 0 bases and J 0 bases; bases outside gene matches: 7. In DNA form, the CDR3 reads TGTGCCTGGAGTGTACCCCACCTAGCGGGGAGCACAGATACGCAGTATTTT. Protein: CAWSVPHLAGSTDTQYF.

This clone occurred once. The chain has TRBV30 and TRBJ1-2; D ambiguous. This CDR3 has 13 residues. Trimming removed 0 bases from V and 8 bases from J, with 13 bases in between. Germline V gene sequence: CDR1 GTSNPN, CDR2 SVGIG (reference sequence). The CDR3 nucleotides read TGTGCCTGGAGTGTGAGGGAGGGAGGCGGCTACACCTTC. Translated: CAWSVREGGGYTF.

The chain carries TRBV10-3 and TRBJ1-6; D call uncertain. Germline-derived CDR1 and CDR2 are ENHRY and SYGVKD. The CDR3 totals 14 residues. V was shortened by 4 bases and J by 7 bases, with 11 bases between the two germline ends. CDR3 in amino acids: CAISADTINSPLHF. The CDR3 DNA follows: TGTGCCATCAGTGCAGACACAATCAATTCACCCCTCCACTTT.

The chain joins TRBV10-3 to TRBJ1-5; TRBD1 might be the D (5 bases). Trimming removed 2 bases from V and 9 bases from J, with 17 bases in between. CDR1 ENHRY and CDR2 SYGVKD come from the germline V gene. The CDR3 extends over 15 amino acids. CDR3 bases: TGTGCCATCAGTGAGATTGGGGGGTCAAGAGGGCCCCAGCATTTT. Encoded protein: CAISEIGGSRGPQHF.

This rearrangement joins TRBV19 to TRBJ1-1; tentative D call: TRBD1 (5 bases). This CDR3 region has 16 residues. Trimming removed 6 bases at V and 1 base at J, with 18 bases between. Germline V gene sequence: CDR1 LNHDA, CDR2 SQIVND (reference sequence). The CDR3 coding sequence is TGTGCCAGTAGAGACTTCCCAGGGCCTGCGAACACTGAAGCTTTCTTT. This gives the protein CASRDFPGPANTEAFF. Full variable domain (outside the CDR3, taken from reference TRBV19 and TRBJ1-1): DGGITQSPKYLFRKEGQNVTLSCEQNLNHDAMYWYRQDPGQGLRLIYYSQIVNDFQKGDIAEGYSVSREKKESFPLTVTSAQKNPTAFYLCASRDFPGPANTEAFFGQGTRLTVV.

The chain is built from TRBV5-4 and TRBJ2-7, with no clear D. The germline V gene encodes CDR1 SGHNT and CDR2 YYREEE (reference sequence). The CDR3 covers 15 residues. The V end was cut by 0 bases, the J end by 1 base, with 11 bases between. CDR3 residues: CASSLGQAPSYEQYF. The CDR3 DNA follows: TGTGCCAGCAGCTTGGGGCAGGCGCCTTCCTACGAGCAGTACTTC.

The chain is built from TRBV29-1 and TRBJ1-2, with 7 bases lining up with TRBD1. The CDR3 runs 15 residues. The V and J ends lost 6 bases and 3 bases, in that order; junction bases with no gene match: 13. Germline V CDR1 and CDR2: SQVTM, ANQGSEA. The CDR3 here is CSVRTGDYRDYGYTF. The DNA for the CDR3 is TGCAGCGTAAGAACAGGGGATTATAGGGACTATGGCTACACCTTC.